Reported below is one TCR beta chain. What it binds is unknown. Since a much larger clone is just one base distant, this may be a read error. V trimming: 8 bases; J trimming: 6 bases; junction bases outside the gene matches: 8. Germline V CDR1 and CDR2: SQVTM, ANQGSEA. The CDR3 has 14 residues. This sample stems from a study of post-analysis software for immune sequencing data. Notes on the study in general: Controls had significantly higher normalized Chao1 diversity than multiple sclerosis patients. F-measure co-clustering was strong for batch-matched samples. Controls had lower frequencies than patients of roughly five TRBV segments, which included TRBV5-6, TRBV5-1 and TRBV20-1.

The library was made from cDNA and included unique molecular identifiers. A population of 1 to 10 million T cells gave rise to approximately 500,000 cDNA molecules. Using its own MiXCR run on the PCR reads, TCRdb lists one record per CDR3 protein. Among over 700,000 distinct CDR3 sequences, roughly 30% were seen once, and the ten largest hold approximately 0.55%. This clonotype was sampled from a girl aged 10 to 17 with multiple sclerosis. The chain has TRBV29-1 and TRBJ2-1; TRBD1 aligns across 12 bases. Specimen: blood. The DNA for the CDR3 is TGCAGCATTCTGGGACAGGGGGCCCCCAATGAGCAGTTCTTC. Protein sequence: CSILGQGAPNEQFF.